The 27 T cell receptor beta chains reported below all come from one sample, sequenced in a study of T-cell reconstitution after alpha-beta-depleted transplantation in children. The authors prepared the TCRbeta library with unique molecular identifiers. MiXCR was run by TCRdb on the PCR reads, yielding one entry per CDR3 protein. The data contain approximately 150,000 distinct CDR3 sequences, around 8.5% of them seen just once; the ten biggest clones take up around a sixth. The starting material was PBMCs, mostly from graft donor cells, obtained 180 days after TCRalphabeta/CD19-depleted stem cell transplant. These receptors were collected from a female patient aged 2-10 years who had a stem cell transplant for congenital amegakaryocytic thrombocytopenia, so the T cells may come from the graft donor.

The rearrangement joins TRBV5-6 to TRBJ2-6, with 10 positions matching TRBD1. CDR1 is SGHDT and CDR2 is YYEEEE in the germline V gene. The V gene end was trimmed by 2 bases and the J gene end by 0 bases; junction bases not matched to a gene: 14. This CDR3 contains 21 residues. The chain's CDR3 is CASSLDPLWTGGISGANVLTF. CDR3 in DNA: TGTGCCAGCAGCTTAGACCCGCTGTGGACAGGGGGAATCTCTGGGGCCAACGTCCTGACTTTC.

The genes are TRBV20-1 and TRBJ2-7; D is possibly TRBD2 (5 bases). The germline V and J ends were trimmed by 2 bases and 0 bases, with 11 bases remaining between them. CDR3 size: 14 residues. Germline CDR1 and CDR2: DFQATT and SNEGSKA (reference sequence). This chain's CDR3 is CSARSLAGSYEQYF. The CDR3 nucleotides are TGCAGTGCTAGAAGTCTAGCAGGCTCCTACGAGCAGTACTTC.

This clonotype was counted ten times or more. The gene calls are TRBV12-3 or TRBV12-4 and TRBJ1-1; D is perhaps TRBD1 (6 bases). V was trimmed by 4 bases and J by 3 bases, leaving 15 bases between them. The CDR3 spans 15 residues. The CDR3 DNA is TGTGCCAGCAGTTACCACCGGGACAAGTACACTGAAGCTTTCTTT. Amino acid sequence: CASSYHRDKYTEAFF.

The chain recombines TRBV20-1 with TRBJ2-5, with D perhaps matching TRBD2 (6 bases). V lost 1 base and J lost 2, with 17 bases in between. Germline loops: CDR1 DFQATT, CDR2 SNEGSKA (reference sequence). The CDR3 has 16 amino acids. CDR3 in DNA: TGCAGTGCTAGAGTTCCGTTTGCGGGGAGACAAGAGACCCAGTACTTC. Translating gives CSARVPFAGRQETQYF.

On this clonotype: Being one base from a much bigger clone, this may be a read error. The gene calls are TRBV5-6 and TRBJ2-7; D not resolved. The germline V gene encodes CDR1 SGHDT and CDR2 YYEEEE. The CDR3 runs 13 residues. The CDR3 DNA is TGTGCCAGCAGAAGGGCAGACTCCTACGAGCTGTACTTC. This gives the protein CASRRADSYELYF.

This clonotype was counted between two and nine times. The chain couples TRBV29-1 to TRBJ1-1; D gene ambiguous. The V and J ends lost 6 bases and 1 base respectively, with 9 bases between them. Germline V gene data show CDR1 as SQVTM and CDR2 as ANQGSEA. The CDR3 loop spans 12 amino acids. CDR3 amino acids: CSVGRANTEAFF. For the CDR3, the DNA is TGCAGCGTAGGACGGGCGAACACTGAAGCTTTCTTT.

This clonotype was observed many times. The chain couples TRBV6-1 to TRBJ1-2; D call uncertain. Trimming cost V 4 bases and J 2 bases, with 14 bases left between them. Germline V lookup: CDR1 MNHNS, CDR2 SASEGT. The CDR3 length is 15 residues. The CDR3 sequence is CASSVSRVLNYGYTF. CDR3 sequence (DNA): TGTGCCAGCAGTGTATCCCGGGTCTTAAACTATGGCTACACCTTC.

This clonotype was counted many times. The chain carries TRBV12-3 or TRBV12-4 and TRBJ2-1; TRBD1 might be the D (6 bases). This CDR3 contains 17 residues. Deletions cut 6 bases from V and 0 bases from J, with 18 bases between. This CDR3 reads CASRPKQGRSSYNEQFF. CDR3 coding DNA: TGTGCCAGCAGACCCAAACAGGGCCGGAGCTCCTACAATGAGCAGTTCTTC.

In this sample, this clonotype turned up a few times. This chain links TRBV5-1 with TRBJ2-7; D is perhaps TRBD1 or TRBD2 (5 bases each). CDR1 and CDR2 (germline): SGHRS, YFSETQ. This CDR3 is built from 15 residues. The ends were cut back, 7 bases at V and 3 bases at J, with 20 bases in the middle. CDR3 bases: TGCGCCAGCTCCAGAACCACGGGACCCGACTACGAGCAGTACTTC. Translation: CASSRTTGPDYEQYF.

Details on this clonotype: A single base separates this from a much larger clone, so it may be a read error. The chain has TRBV6-1 and TRBJ2-1; a weak D match, TRBD2 (6 bases). Germline loops: CDR1 MNHNS, CDR2 SASEGT. The CDR3 is made up of 17 amino acids. The CDR3 nucleotides read TGTGCCAGCAGGCCAGGGTGGGGCGGGGTGGCCTACAATGCGCAGTTCTTC. This sequence encodes CASRPGWGGVAYNAQFF.

In its sample, this clonotype was seen many times. The gene calls are TRBV6-2 or TRBV6-3 and TRBJ2-1, with D possibly TRBD2 on 6 matching bases. The CDR3 is 15 amino acids. CDR1 is MNHEY, CDR2 SVGEGT, per germline. With 5 bases removed from V and 3 bases from J, the gap between germline ends came to 14 bases. The CDR3 loop reads CASSRLVNFYNEQFF. For the CDR3, the DNA is TGTGCCAGCAGTCGACTAGTTAACTTCTACAATGAGCAGTTCTTC.

This clonotype turned up a few times. Written as DNA, the CDR3 is TGTGCCAGCAGGTGGACAGGGAATTCGTACGAGCAGTACTTC. This codes for CASRWTGNSYEQYF. The chain joins TRBV6-2 or TRBV6-3 to TRBJ2-7; 8 bases are a match to TRBD1. Trimming removed 6 bases from V and 4 bases from J; junction bases left unmatched: 8. The length of the CDR3 is 14 residues. Germline V gene data show CDR1 as MNHEY and CDR2 as SVGEGT.

There are many counts of this clonotype. This chain connects TRBV12-3 or TRBV12-4 to TRBJ1-1; perhaps TRBD1 as D (6 bases). Trimming took 7 bases from V and 7 from J, leaving 16 bases between them. The CDR3 has 13 amino acids. CDR3 protein: CASTLLMDSEAFF. Written as DNA, the CDR3 is TGTGCCAGCACCCTCCTCATGGACAGTGAAGCTTTCTTT.

This clonotype was observed many times. The gene calls are TRBV11-2 and TRBJ1-1; D may be TRBD1 (5 bases). Trimming stripped 0 bases from V and 7 bases from J, with 12 bases between. CDR1 and CDR2 from the germline V gene are SGHAT and FQNNGV. The CDR3 consists of 14 residues. The CDR3 nucleotides are TGTGCCAGCAGCTTAGACAGGGTGTATGGTGAAGCTTTCTTT. This translates into CASSLDRVYGEAFF.

This clonotype was recorded many times. Here the CDR3 DNA reads TGCGCCAGCAGCTTAAACAGCAACAATGAAAAACTGTTTTTT. Protein sequence: CASSLNSNNEKLFF. The chain is built from TRBV5-1 and TRBJ1-4; no clear D gene. Trimming pared 2 bases from V and 5 bases from J, leaving 10 bases between. Germline lookup yields CDR1 SGHRS and CDR2 YFSETQ. CDR3 length: 14 residues.

A few counts support this clonotype. The CDR3 DNA reads TGTGCCAGCAGTTTAGCGGCGGAAAACATTCAGTACTTC. This translates into CASSLAAENIQYF. The rearrangement uses TRBV12-3 or TRBV12-4 and TRBJ2-4; no reliable D call. This CDR3 spans 13 amino acids. Deletions cut 0 bases from V and 5 bases from J, with 5 bases between.

This clonotype was seen ten or more times. The chain links TRBV5-1 to TRBJ2-3; TRBD2 might be the D (5 bases). The CDR3 extends over 15 amino acids. CDR1 SGHRS and CDR2 YFSETQ come from the germline V gene. Trimming shortened V by 0 bases and J by 2 bases, and 10 bases separated the two germline ends. CDR3 region: CASSLERVSTDTQYF. CDR3 nucleotides: TGCGCCAGCAGCTTGGAGAGGGTCTCCACAGATACGCAGTATTTT.

This clonotype is categorized as medium-sized. The chain has TRBV20-1 and TRBJ2-1; TRBD2 matches at 10 bases. This CDR3 comprises 14 residues. J lost 4 bases, V lost 5 bases, and 5 bases had no gene match. Germline CDR1 reads DFQATT; CDR2 reads SNEGSKA (reference sequence). The CDR3 loop reads CSASTSGAYNEQFF. The CDR3 bases are TGCAGTGCTTCCACTAGCGGGGCTTACAATGAGCAGTTCTTC.

This clonotype was recorded many times. The rearrangement uses TRBV28 and TRBJ2-3; D remains ambiguous. This CDR3 is built from 13 residues. CDR1 and CDR2 from the germline V gene are MDHEN and SYDVKM. V dropped 6 bases and J dropped 5 bases, with 12 bases sitting between them. CDR3 nucleotides: TGTGCCAGCAGCATAAGGGTCGGAGATACGCAGTATTTT. Amino acids: CASSIRVGDTQYF.

J is TRBJ2-7 and V is TRBV24-1, with 9 bases aligning to TRBD1. CDR3 length equals 16 residues. From germline, CDR1 is KGHDR and CDR2 SFDVKD. The junction had 11 bases not matched to a gene; V was cut back by 4 bases and J by 5 bases. CDR3 residues: CATSETGTGKEDEQYF. Written as DNA, the CDR3 is TGTGCCACCAGTGAAACCGGGACAGGGAAAGAAGACGAGCAGTACTTC.

This clonotype occurred a few times. The chain has TRBV20-1 and TRBJ2-1, with D perhaps matching TRBD2 (7 bases). The germline V gene has CDR1 DFQATT and CDR2 SNEGSKA (reference sequence). This CDR3 has 15 residues. The V and J ends lost 2 bases and 7 bases respectively, with 18 bases between them. CDR3 DNA sequence: TGCAGTGCTAGACGAGGGGGAGGGCCGAGAAATGAGCAGTTCTTC. This gives the protein CSARRGGGPRNEQFF.

This clonotype occurred many times. The J gene is TRBJ1-2, the V gene TRBV20-1; the D gene is possibly TRBD1 (5 bases). The germline gives CDR1 DFQATT, CDR2 SNEGSKA (reference sequence). CDR3 length equals 14 residues. The ends were cut back, 1 base at V and 2 bases at J, with 11 bases in the middle. CDR3: CSARVYGGNYGYTF. In nucleotides, the CDR3 is TGCAGTGCTAGAGTCTACGGGGGGAACTATGGCTACACCTTC.

The table lists this clonotype with a count of one. The chain joins TRBV11-2 to TRBJ1-1; D not resolved. V dropped 1 base and J dropped 0 bases, with 15 bases sitting between them. CDR3 size: 17 residues. Germline CDR1 is SGHAT and CDR2 is FQNNGV. The CDR3 region is CASSLVEFSKMNTEAFF. CDR3 nucleotides: TGTGCCAGCAGCTTAGTTGAGTTTAGCAAGATGAACACTGAAGCTTTCTTT.

This clonotype has ten or more counts. The chain is built from TRBV6-5 and TRBJ1-4; a possible D gene is TRBD1 (6 bases). V lost 2 bases and J 3 bases, leaving 10 bases between the germline ends. CDR1 is MNHEY, CDR2 SVGAGI, per germline. The CDR3 is made up of 15 amino acids. CDR3 amino acids: CASSYPQGSNEKLFF. Written as DNA, the CDR3 is TGTGCCAGCAGTTACCCGCAGGGGTCTAATGAAAAACTGTTTTTT.

The chain employs TRBV20-1 and TRBJ2-5; D is perhaps TRBD1 or TRBD2 (5 bases each). This CDR3 is 13 amino acids long. The germline V and J ends were trimmed by 0 bases and 3 bases, with 8 bases remaining between them. The germline CDR1 and CDR2 sequences are DFQATT and SNEGSKA (reference sequence). The CDR3 reads CSARDLGEETQYF. CDR3 DNA: TGCAGTGCTAGAGATTTGGGGGAAGAGACCCAGTACTTC.

This chain uses TRBV7-2 with TRBJ2-1; 9 bases agree with TRBD2. CDR1 and CDR2 (germline): SGHTA, FQGNSA. This CDR3 has 15 amino acids. V was pared by 3 bases and J by 4 bases, with 4 bases of the junction left unmatched. The CDR3 DNA follows: TGTGCCAGCAGCTTTAGCCTAGCGGGGTACAATGAGCAGTTCTTC. Its protein product is CASSFSLAGYNEQFF.

The chain is built from TRBV20-1 and TRBJ1-1; D might be TRBD1 (5 bases). The CDR3 consists of 15 residues. V lost 6 bases and J lost 3, with 20 bases in between. CDR1 and CDR2 (germline): DFQATT, SNEGSKA (reference sequence). CDR3 in DNA: TGCAGTGCGGCCGGACACGAAGGCGCGTACACTGAAGCTTTCTTT. Translation gives CSAAGHEGAYTEAFF.